This is a list of T cell receptor beta chains from one sample in a study of T-cell memory formation after mild COVID-19. TCRdb re-called the 5' RACE reads through MiXCR, storing one row per CDR3 protein. This table holds 160,000 or so distinct CDR3 sequences, 31% found once. Sequencing was carried out using PBMCs or a T cell subset sorted from them (not recorded which). Receptors were obtained from an adult woman who had mild COVID-19 (a few samples of this study predate the infection). Cell type and time point are not known. CDR3s include the opening cysteine and the closing phenylalanine or tryptophan. Expanded clones get a size class; other rows say once, few or many, or leave the size out.

cdr3_aa: CSAIVAYGYTF
clone_size: .
v_call: TRBV29-1
j_call: TRBJ1-2

cdr3_aa: CASSLGDYHNEQFF
clone_size: .
v_call: TRBV11-1
j_call: TRBJ2-1

cdr3_aa: CASRRTGQETQYF
clone_size: few
v_call: TRBV5-1
j_call: TRBJ2-5

cdr3_aa: CASSDGGDYNEQFF
clone_size: .
v_call: TRBV19
j_call: TRBJ2-1

cdr3_aa: CASSLWGETHNEQFF
clone_size: few
v_call: TRBV27
j_call: TRBJ2-1

cdr3_aa: CASRWTGVGTGANVLTF
clone_size: few
v_call: TRBV27
j_call: TRBJ2-6

cdr3_aa: CASSPILQGPGELFF
clone_size: .
v_call: TRBV19
j_call: TRBJ2-2

cdr3_aa: CASSLEASDEQYF
clone_size: .
v_call: TRBV5-4
j_call: TRBJ2-7

cdr3_aa: CASSPSHEAFF
clone_size: .
v_call: TRBV18
j_call: TRBJ1-1

cdr3_aa: CATSGEGTILYNEQFF
clone_size: .
v_call: TRBV24-1
j_call: TRBJ2-1

cdr3_aa: CASSYGTLNTEAFF
clone_size: few
v_call: TRBV11-2
j_call: TRBJ1-1

cdr3_aa: CASSAGQGLESPLHF
clone_size: .
v_call: TRBV9
j_call: TRBJ1-6

cdr3_aa: CASSEGTLHHYEQYF
clone_size: few
v_call: TRBV9
j_call: TRBJ2-7

cdr3_aa: CASSGGQLSSYNEQFF
clone_size: .
v_call: TRBV9
j_call: TRBJ2-1

cdr3_aa: CASSLEYDERFF
clone_size: once
v_call: TRBV5-4
j_call: TRBJ2-1

cdr3_aa: CASSSRPGLRWETQYF
clone_size: few
v_call: TRBV9
j_call: TRBJ2-5

cdr3_aa: CASSPFRADNQPQHF
clone_size: .
v_call: TRBV18
j_call: TRBJ1-5

cdr3_aa: CASSEQPGGPQETQYF
clone_size: few
v_call: TRBV7-3
j_call: TRBJ2-5

cdr3_aa: CASSSATVPYNEQFF
clone_size: .
v_call: TRBV7-9
j_call: TRBJ2-1

cdr3_aa: CASSTAHRFPYNEQFF
clone_size: few
v_call: TRBV6-5
j_call: TRBJ2-1

cdr3_aa: CASTTDGLDKRETQYF
clone_size: few
v_call: TRBV6-5
j_call: TRBJ2-5

cdr3_aa: CASSQDRGAYEQYF
clone_size: few
v_call: TRBV4-3
j_call: TRBJ2-7

cdr3_aa: CSGEAGGPTDTQYF
clone_size: .
v_call: TRBV29-1
j_call: TRBJ2-3

cdr3_aa: CASKYPGNTGELFF
clone_size: .
v_call: TRBV11-2
j_call: TRBJ2-2

cdr3_aa: CASSPVGSVKGTQYF
clone_size: .
v_call: TRBV7-6
j_call: TRBJ2-5

cdr3_aa: CASSPLKGQGGQNEQFF
clone_size: .
v_call: TRBV4-2
j_call: TRBJ2-1

cdr3_aa: CASSLGFGNTEAFF
clone_size: .
v_call: TRBV7-9
j_call: TRBJ1-1

cdr3_aa: CASNPGGGKAQFF
clone_size: .
v_call: TRBV5-1
j_call: TRBJ2-1

cdr3_aa: CASSLGSGGYYEQYF
clone_size: once
v_call: TRBV5-1
j_call: TRBJ2-7

cdr3_aa: CASSFGTGSAREQYF
clone_size: .
v_call: TRBV27
j_call: TRBJ2-7

cdr3_aa: CASSPRGTGAEAFF
clone_size: .
v_call: TRBV5-1
j_call: TRBJ1-1

cdr3_aa: CAWNIGQGTGELFF
clone_size: .
v_call: TRBV30
j_call: TRBJ2-2

cdr3_aa: CATSEAGLETQYF
clone_size: many
v_call: TRBV24-1
j_call: TRBJ2-5

cdr3_aa: CASVKRTSVYNEQFF
clone_size: .
v_call: TRBV12-3/TRBV12-4
j_call: TRBJ2-1

cdr3_aa: CASSVVADNQPQHF
clone_size: .
v_call: TRBV9
j_call: TRBJ1-5

cdr3_aa: CASSDNLSFLTF
clone_size: .
v_call: TRBV25-1
j_call: TRBJ1-2

cdr3_aa: CASSFVSGTGELFF
clone_size: .
v_call: TRBV7-2
j_call: TRBJ2-2